What follows describes a single T cell receptor (beta chain). Its antigen is currently unknown. This sample is part of a study of CD8 T cells in ankylosing spondylitis. CDR1 SGHDN and CDR2 FVKESK come from the germline V gene. The CDR3 runs 15 residues. The V and J ends lost 5 bases and 4 bases, in that order; junction bases with no gene match: 9. MiXCR, applied by TCRdb to the 5' RACE reads, yields one record per CDR3 protein. The sample has approximately 340,000 distinct CDR3 sequences, roughly 15% seen once. General observations from the study: Previously reported in reactive arthritis synovial fluid and blood were some of the motif variants.

Sequencing was carried out using blood, either unsorted or a sorted T cell fraction (not recorded which). This TCR came from a male donor with ankylosing spondylitis or in good health (not recorded which). The chain carries TRBV14 and TRBJ2-7; 9 bases align to TRBD1. As DNA, the CDR3 is TGTGCCAGCAGCTTCGGACAGGGGCCCTTATACGAGCAGTACTTC. As protein: CASSFGQGPLYEQYF.